This T cell receptor beta chain was identified in a study of shared T cell receptors in the human thymus. This CDR3 is built from 16 residues. V lost 5 bases and J 4 bases, leaving 18 bases between the germline ends. The germline gives CDR1 SGHRS, CDR2 YFSETQ. Sequencing used immunoSEQ multiplex PCR; TCRdb keeps in-frame clones, though not all of them. The top ten hold around 0.018% of the sample, which has around 340,000 clones, about 95% seen once. This clone was recorded a few times. This sequence originates from a human donor. The sample comprised thymocytes. The chain is built from TRBV5-1 and TRBJ2-2, with D hard to call. The chain's CDR3 is CASRYPTGYPTGELFF. The CDR3 nucleotides are TGCGCCAGCAGGTATCCGACCGGCTACCCCACCGGGGAGCTGTTTTTT. Full variable domain (missing parts from reference TRBV5-1 and TRBJ2-2): KAGVTQTPRYLIKTRGQQVTLSCSPISGHRSVSWYQQTPGQGLQFLFEYFSETQRNKGNFPGRFSGRQFSNSRSEMNVSTLELGDSALYLCASRYPTGYPTGELFFGEGSRLTVL.